Shown below are 22 T cell receptor beta chains from a single sample sequenced in a study of response to subunit inactivated influenza vaccine. TCRdb independently ran MiXCR on the RT-PCR reads; one entry per CDR3 protein. The table lists under 200,000 distinct CDR3 sequences, under 13% of them singletons. The specimen was non-naive T cells sorted from PBMCs, collected roughly 46 days after vaccination. Receptors were obtained from a middle-aged man who received an inactivated influenza vaccine.

This chain connects TRBV27 to TRBJ1-5; D is uncertain. Germline values: CDR1 MNHEY, CDR2 SMNVEV (reference sequence). This CDR3 contains 14 residues. Trimming shortened V by 2 bases and J by 4 bases, and 9 bases separated the two germline ends. CDR3 nucleotide sequence: TGTGCCAGCAGTTTAAGGCCAGGAAATCAGCCCCAGCATTTT. It translates to CASSLRPGNQPQHF.

This sequence joins TRBV7-6 and TRBJ2-1, with 12 bases that match TRBD2. Germline lookup yields CDR1 SGHVS and CDR2 FNYEAQ. The CDR3 length is 15 residues. Unmatched junction bases numbered 7, after V lost 5 bases and J lost 8 bases. In DNA form, the CDR3 reads TGTGCCAGCAGCGCCCTAGCGGGGGGGCCTGATGAGCAGTTCTTC. Its translation is CASSALAGGPDEQFF. Full variable domain (outside the CDR3, taken from reference TRBV7-6 and TRBJ2-1): GAGVSQSPRYKVTKRGQDVALRCDPISGHVSLYWYRQALGQGPEFLTYFNYEAQQDKSGLPNDRFSAERPEGSISTLTIQRTEQRDSAMYRCASSALAGGPDEQFFGPGTRLTVL.

V is TRBV2 and J is TRBJ2-3; D gene uncertain. The CDR3 is 16 amino acids. Germline V CDR1 and CDR2: SNHLY, FYNNEI. With 2 bases removed from V and 3 bases from J, the gap between germline ends came to 15 bases. The CDR3 reads CASSERGQVRTDTQYF. In nucleotides, the CDR3 is TGTGCCAGCAGTGAAAGAGGTCAGGTTAGGACAGATACGCAGTATTTT.

This clonotype was counted a few times. Here the CDR3 reads CASSLRNEQYF. CDR3 DNA: TGTGCCAGCAGCCTACGTAACGAGCAGTACTTC. J is TRBJ2-7 and V is TRBV16, with D hard to call. V lost 4 bases, J lost 5 bases, and 6 bases lay in between. This CDR3 region has 11 residues. The germline V gene has CDR1 KGHSY and CDR2 FQNENV.

This chain uses TRBV20-1 with TRBJ2-7; 10 positions agree with TRBD2. Germline assignment: CDR1 DFQATT and CDR2 SNEGSKA (reference sequence). V shed 2 bases, J shed 3 bases, and the junction held 7 bases outside the gene matches. The CDR3 spans 15 residues. This CDR3 is CSARWLAGASYEQYF. The CDR3, as DNA: TGCAGTGCTAGATGGCTAGCGGGGGCGAGCTACGAGCAGTACTTC.

This clonotype was seen a handful of times. The V and J genes are TRBV9 and TRBJ2-1; D may be TRBD2 (6 bases). V was trimmed by 0 bases and J by 4 bases, leaving 17 bases between them. The CDR3 loop spans 17 amino acids. Per the germline V gene, CDR1 is SGDLS and CDR2 is YYNGEE. CDR3 coding DNA: TGTGCCAGCAGCGTAGGTATTGGTGGGACTGGATACAATGAGCAGTTCTTC. Amino acid sequence: CASSVGIGGTGYNEQFF.

This clonotype was picked up many times. The J gene is TRBJ2-3, the V gene TRBV7-2; 13 nucleotides line up with TRBD2. CDR1 and CDR2 from the germline V gene are SGHTA and FQGNSA. Losses at the gene ends were 1 base for V and 10 bases for J; bases not matched to a gene: 5. This CDR3 has 15 residues. The CDR3 DNA reads as TGTGCCAGCAGCTTAGAGGCCGGGACTAGCGGGGCGCAGTATTTT. Translation: CASSLEAGTSGAQYF.

This clonotype came up a few times. This rearrangement joins TRBV30 to TRBJ1-6; 7 bases agree with TRBD1. Trimming at V came to 7 bases and at J to 9 bases, leaving 6 bases not matched to a gene. The CDR3 extends over 12 amino acids. Germline V gene lookup returns CDR1 GTSNPN and CDR2 SVGIG (reference sequence). The CDR3 bases are TGTGCCTCCGACAGGGAGACTTCACCCCTCCACTTT. Its translation is CASDRETSPLHF.

This clonotype was observed a handful of times. The chain recombines TRBV28 with TRBJ2-3, with 8 bases fitting TRBD1. Germline V lookup: CDR1 MDHEN, CDR2 SYDVKM. CDR3 size: 16 residues. The V segment lost 8 bases and the J segment 2 bases; nucleotides outside the gene matches: 12. CDR3: CASLPDGTGPTDTQYF. The DNA for the CDR3 is TGTGCCAGCTTACCCGACGGGACAGGCCCCACAGATACGCAGTATTTT.

This clonotype was recorded a few times. V and J are TRBV11-2 and TRBJ2-3; 8 bases line up with TRBD1. The CDR3 is 15 amino acids. Germline CDR1 and CDR2: SGHAT and FQNNGV. J gave up 5 bases and V 3 bases, and 7 bases lay outside the gene matches. CDR3 loop: CASSFPDRVGDTQYF. The CDR3 DNA sequence: TGTGCCAGCAGCTTCCCGGACAGGGTTGGAGATACGCAGTATTTT.

In this sample, this clonotype turned up many times. CDR3 sequence: CASSQVYTQYF. CDR3 DNA sequence: TGTGCCAGCAGCCAAGTTTATACGCAGTATTTT. The chain has TRBV14 and TRBJ2-3; D not certain. CDR3 length: 11 residues. Germline V gene sequence: CDR1 SGHDN, CDR2 FVKESK. V lost 1 base, J lost 7 bases, and 3 bases lay in between.

This clonotype was seen more than once but under ten times. This sequence joins TRBV10-3 and TRBJ2-4; TRBD2 might be the D (5 bases). CDR1 ENHRY and CDR2 SYGVKD come from the germline V gene. Trimming shortened V by 0 bases and J by 9 bases, and 12 bases separated the two germline ends. The CDR3 covers 14 residues. The CDR3 loop is CAISESDLEAIQYF. The CDR3 DNA sequence: TGTGCCATCAGTGAGTCGGACTTAGAAGCCATTCAGTACTTC.

This clonotype was seen ten or more times. The DNA for the CDR3 is TGCGCCAGCAGCGCAGGACACGTTAATGAAAAACTGTTTTTT. Translation gives CASSAGHVNEKLFF. The chain employs TRBV5-1 and TRBJ1-4, with D perhaps TRBD1 (5 bases). V was trimmed by 4 bases and J by 4 bases, leaving 11 bases between them. This CDR3 contains 14 residues. The germline V gene has CDR1 SGHRS and CDR2 YFSETQ.

The chain employs TRBV6-2 or TRBV6-3 and TRBJ2-4; D ambiguous. The germline V gene has CDR1 MNHEY and CDR2 SVGEGT. V gave up 6 bases and J gave up 3 bases, with 9 bases separating them. The CDR3 loop spans 13 amino acids. The CDR3 DNA follows: TGTGCCAGCAGCCTCAACTTCAAAAACATTCAGTACTTC. Encoded protein: CASSLNFKNIQYF.

This clonotype came up a few times. V gene TRBV2 combines with J gene TRBJ2-3; D unresolved. V lost 7 bases, J lost 5 bases, and 13 bases lay in between. The CDR3 length is 13 residues. Germline CDR1 and CDR2: SNHLY and FYNNEI. The CDR3 is CASMGRVLDTQYF. The CDR3 DNA sequence: TGTGCCAGCATGGGCCGGGTTTTAGATACGCAGTATTTT.

This clonotype was detected ten times or more. CDR3 nucleotides: TGCGCCAGCAGCCCGGGACAGTATAATTCACCCCTCCACTTT. Translated: CASSPGQYNSPLHF. The V and J genes are TRBV5-1 and TRBJ1-6; TRBD1 matches 7 bases. The J segment lost 4 bases and the V segment lost 4 bases, leaving 2 bases of the junction unmatched. Germline-derived CDR1 and CDR2 are SGHRS and YFSETQ. The CDR3 length is 14 residues.

The table lists this clonotype with a few counts. The genes are TRBV20-1 and TRBJ2-2, with D unresolved. CDR3 length: 15 residues. Between the trimmed V and J ends, which lost 3 bases and 1 base, there was a span of 12 bases. Per the germline V gene, CDR1 is DFQATT and CDR2 is SNEGSKA (reference sequence). The CDR3 here is CSARGRWGNTGELFF. CDR3 sequence (DNA): TGCAGTGCTAGGGGTCGATGGGGGAACACCGGGGAGCTGTTTTTT.

This clonotype was seen ten or more times. The chain is built from TRBV4-1 and TRBJ2-7; D is unclear. Germline loops: CDR1 MGHRA, CDR2 YSYEKL. This CDR3 has 13 amino acids. The V gene lost 3 bases and the J gene lost 2 bases, with 8 bases spanning the gap. The CDR3 reads CASSHGRTYEQYF. CDR3 sequence (DNA): TGCGCCAGCAGCCACGGACGGACCTACGAGCAGTACTTC.

J is TRBJ2-1 and V is TRBV7-9, with TRBD1 matching over 10 bases. V shed 2 bases, J shed 6 bases, and the junction held 4 bases outside the gene matches. This CDR3 contains 15 residues. Germline CDR1 reads SEHNR; CDR2 reads FQNEAQ (reference sequence). The CDR3, as DNA: TGTGCCAGCAGCTTAACCGGGACAGGGGTCAATGAGCAGTTCTTC. It translates to CASSLTGTGVNEQFF.

The chain couples TRBV7-3 to TRBJ1-1; D call uncertain. The germline V gene encodes CDR1 SGHTA and CDR2 FQGTGA. V was trimmed by 0 bases and J by 2 bases, leaving 10 bases between them. The length of the CDR3 is 15 residues. The CDR3 nucleotides read TGTGCCAGCAGCTTAACCAAGGAGACAAACACTGAAGCTTTCTTT. Protein product: CASSLTKETNTEAFF.

The chain carries TRBV6-2 or TRBV6-3 and TRBJ2-1, with 8 bases lining up with TRBD2. J was trimmed by 9 bases and V by 7 bases; bases with no gene match: 8. The CDR3 consists of 13 residues. CDR1 is MNHEY and CDR2 is SVGEGT in the germline V gene. The CDR3 protein is CASMGAGGVEQFF. The CDR3 nucleotides read TGTGCCAGCATGGGGGCGGGAGGAGTTGAGCAGTTCTTC.

This clonotype showed up many times. The chain joins TRBV5-6 to TRBJ2-7; 9 positions agree with TRBD2. The germline V gene encodes CDR1 SGHDT and CDR2 YYEEEE. This CDR3 region has 17 residues. The junction had 17 bases not matched to a gene; V was cut back by 5 bases and J by 5 bases. CDR3 nucleotides: TGTGCCAGCAGTTTACCGGGACAGTGGACTAGCGTCGACGAGCAGTACTTC. It yields the protein CASSLPGQWTSVDEQYF.